Described below is a single T cell receptor (beta chain) sequence and its context. This specimen comes from a study of patients and donors after allogeneic stem cell transplantation. CDR3 length: 17 amino acids. Looked up from germline, CDR1 is MGHRA and CDR2 is YSYEKL. J gave up 3 bases and V 1 base, and 7 bases lay outside the gene matches. One entry per CDR3 protein, called by TCRdb with MiXCR from the RT-PCR reads. The repertoire consists of 80,000 to 90,000 distinct CDR3 sequences, with roughly 52% occurring once and the leading ten covering approximately 60%. The V and J genes are TRBV4-1 and TRBJ2-5; 11 bases line up with TRBD2. The clonotype originates from a human donor who was either an allogeneic HSCT recipient or a stem cell or donor lymphocyte infusion donor (not recorded which). It is not recorded whose cells these are; they may come from a transplant donor. Sequenced: blood, either unsorted or a sorted T cell fraction (not recorded which). The DNA of the CDR3 is TGCGCCAGCAGCCAAGGTGTACTAGCGGGAGTCAAAGAGACCCAGTACTTC. It yields the protein CASSQGVLAGVKETQYF.